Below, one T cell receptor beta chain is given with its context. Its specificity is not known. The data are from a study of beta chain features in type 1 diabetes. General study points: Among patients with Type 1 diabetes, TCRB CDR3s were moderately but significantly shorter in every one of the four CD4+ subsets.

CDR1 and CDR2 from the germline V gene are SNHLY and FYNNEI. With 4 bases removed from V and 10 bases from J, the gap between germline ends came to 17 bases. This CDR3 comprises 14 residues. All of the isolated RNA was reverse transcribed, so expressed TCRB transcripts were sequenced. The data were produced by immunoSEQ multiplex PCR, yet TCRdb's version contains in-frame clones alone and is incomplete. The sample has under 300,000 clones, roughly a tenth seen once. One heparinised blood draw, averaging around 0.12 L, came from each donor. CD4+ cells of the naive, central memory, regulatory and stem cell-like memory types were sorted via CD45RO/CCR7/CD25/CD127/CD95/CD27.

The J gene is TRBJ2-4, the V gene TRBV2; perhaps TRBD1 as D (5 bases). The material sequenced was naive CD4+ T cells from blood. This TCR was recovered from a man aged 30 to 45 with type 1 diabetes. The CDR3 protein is CASSGLSLAGIQYF. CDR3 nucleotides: TGTGCCAGCAGTGGGTTAAGTCTGGCAGGGATTCAGTACTTC.